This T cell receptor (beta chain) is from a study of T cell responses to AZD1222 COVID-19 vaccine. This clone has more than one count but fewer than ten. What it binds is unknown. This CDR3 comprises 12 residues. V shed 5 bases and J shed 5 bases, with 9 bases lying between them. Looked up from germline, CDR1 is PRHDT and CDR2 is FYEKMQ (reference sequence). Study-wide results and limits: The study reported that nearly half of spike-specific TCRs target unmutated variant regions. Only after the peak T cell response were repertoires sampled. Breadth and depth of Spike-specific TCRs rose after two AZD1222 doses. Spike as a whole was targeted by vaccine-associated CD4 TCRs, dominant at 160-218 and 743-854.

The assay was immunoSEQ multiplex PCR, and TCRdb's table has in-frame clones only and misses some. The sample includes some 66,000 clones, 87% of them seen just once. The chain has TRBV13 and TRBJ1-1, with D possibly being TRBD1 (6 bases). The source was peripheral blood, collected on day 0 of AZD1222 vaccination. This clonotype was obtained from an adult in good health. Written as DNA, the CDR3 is TGTGCCAGCAGCCAGACAGGTACTGAAGCTTTCTTT. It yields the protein CASSQTGTEAFF.